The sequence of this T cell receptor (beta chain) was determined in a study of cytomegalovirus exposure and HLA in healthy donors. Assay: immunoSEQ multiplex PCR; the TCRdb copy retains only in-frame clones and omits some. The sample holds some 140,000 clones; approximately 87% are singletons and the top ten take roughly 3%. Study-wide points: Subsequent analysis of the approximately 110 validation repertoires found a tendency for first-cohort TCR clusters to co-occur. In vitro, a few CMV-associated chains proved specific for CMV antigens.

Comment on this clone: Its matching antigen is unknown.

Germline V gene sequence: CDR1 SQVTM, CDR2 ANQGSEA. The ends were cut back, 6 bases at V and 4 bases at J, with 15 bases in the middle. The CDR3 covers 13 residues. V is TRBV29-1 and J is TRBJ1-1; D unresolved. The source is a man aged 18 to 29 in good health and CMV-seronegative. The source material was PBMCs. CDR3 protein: CSVVPQLATEAFF. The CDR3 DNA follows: TGCAGCGTCGTGCCGCAGCTAGCCACTGAAGCTTTCTTT.